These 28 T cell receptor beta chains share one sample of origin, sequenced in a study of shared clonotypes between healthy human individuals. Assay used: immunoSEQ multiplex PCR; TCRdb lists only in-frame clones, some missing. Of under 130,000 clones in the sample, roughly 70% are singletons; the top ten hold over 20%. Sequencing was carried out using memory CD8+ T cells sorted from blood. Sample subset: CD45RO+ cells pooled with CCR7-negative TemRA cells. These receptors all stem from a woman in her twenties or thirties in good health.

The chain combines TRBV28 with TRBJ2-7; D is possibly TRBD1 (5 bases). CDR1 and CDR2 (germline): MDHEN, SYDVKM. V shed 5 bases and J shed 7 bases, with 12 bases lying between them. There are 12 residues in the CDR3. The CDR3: CASSRQWMEQYF. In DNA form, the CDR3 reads TGTGCCAGCAGTAGACAGTGGATGGAGCAGTACTTC.

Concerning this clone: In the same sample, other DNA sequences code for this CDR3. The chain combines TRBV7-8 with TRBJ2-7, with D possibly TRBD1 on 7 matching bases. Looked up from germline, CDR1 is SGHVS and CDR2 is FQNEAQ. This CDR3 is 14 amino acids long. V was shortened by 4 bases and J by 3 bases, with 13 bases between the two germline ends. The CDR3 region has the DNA TGTGCCAGCAGCTCCCGACAGGGAGGCTACGAGCAGTACTTC. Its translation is CASSSRQGGYEQYF.

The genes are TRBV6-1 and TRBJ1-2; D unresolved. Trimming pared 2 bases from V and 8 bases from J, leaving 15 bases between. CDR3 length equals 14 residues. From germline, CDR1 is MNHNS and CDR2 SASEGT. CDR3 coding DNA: TGTGCCAGCAGTGAAATATCCTCGTTGAGAGGCTACACCTTC. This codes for CASSEISSLRGYTF.

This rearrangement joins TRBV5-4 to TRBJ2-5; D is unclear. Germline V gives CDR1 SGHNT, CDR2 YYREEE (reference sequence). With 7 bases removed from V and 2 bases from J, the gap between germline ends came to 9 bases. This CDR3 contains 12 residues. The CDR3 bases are TGTGCCAGCGCCACGGAGCAAGAGACCCAGTACTTC. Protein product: CASATEQETQYF.

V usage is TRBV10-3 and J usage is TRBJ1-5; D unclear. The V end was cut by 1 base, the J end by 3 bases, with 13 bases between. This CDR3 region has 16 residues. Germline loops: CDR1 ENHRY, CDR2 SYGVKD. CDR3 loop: CAISEWSRVVNQPQHF. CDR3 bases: TGTGCCATCAGTGAGTGGTCCCGGGTTGTCAATCAGCCCCAGCATTTT.

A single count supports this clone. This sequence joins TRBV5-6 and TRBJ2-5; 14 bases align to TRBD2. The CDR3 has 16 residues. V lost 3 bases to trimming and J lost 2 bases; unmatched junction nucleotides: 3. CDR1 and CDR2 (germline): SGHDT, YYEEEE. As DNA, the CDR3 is TGTGCCAGCAGCTCGGGACTAGCGGGAGAGCAAGAGACCCAGTACTTC. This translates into CASSSGLAGEQETQYF.

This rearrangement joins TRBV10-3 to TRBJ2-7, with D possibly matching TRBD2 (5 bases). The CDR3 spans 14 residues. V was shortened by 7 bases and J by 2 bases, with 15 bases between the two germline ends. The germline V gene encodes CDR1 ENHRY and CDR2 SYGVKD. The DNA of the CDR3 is TGTGCCATCAACCCCAGCGGCCTCACCTACGAGCAGTACTTC. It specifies CAINPSGLTYEQYF.

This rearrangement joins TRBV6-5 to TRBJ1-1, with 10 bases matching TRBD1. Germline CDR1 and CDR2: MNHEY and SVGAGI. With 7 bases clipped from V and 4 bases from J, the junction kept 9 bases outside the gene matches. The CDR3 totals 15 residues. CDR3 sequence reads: CASIATRTGGTEAFF. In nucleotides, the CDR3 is TGTGCCAGCATTGCGACGAGGACAGGGGGCACTGAAGCTTTCTTT.

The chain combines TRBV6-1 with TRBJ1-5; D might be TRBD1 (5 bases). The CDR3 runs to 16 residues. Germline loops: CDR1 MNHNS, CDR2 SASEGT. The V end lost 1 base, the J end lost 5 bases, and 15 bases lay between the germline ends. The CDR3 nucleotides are TGTGCCAGCAGTGAAGACGTAGCCGGGGCCTATCAGCCCCAGCATTTT. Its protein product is CASSEDVAGAYQPQHF.

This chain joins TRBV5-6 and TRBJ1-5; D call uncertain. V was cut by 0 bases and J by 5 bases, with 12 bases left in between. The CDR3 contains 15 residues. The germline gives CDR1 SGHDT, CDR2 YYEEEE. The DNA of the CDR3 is TGTGCCAGCAGCTTGGGGGTCATCAATGATCAGCCCCAGCATTTT. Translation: CASSLGVINDQPQHF.

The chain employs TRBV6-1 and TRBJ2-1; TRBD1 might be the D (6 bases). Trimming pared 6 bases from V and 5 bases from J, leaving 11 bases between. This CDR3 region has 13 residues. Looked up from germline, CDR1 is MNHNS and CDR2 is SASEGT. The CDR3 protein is CASRETGHNEQFF. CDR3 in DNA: TGTGCCAGCAGGGAGACAGGACACAATGAGCAGTTCTTC.

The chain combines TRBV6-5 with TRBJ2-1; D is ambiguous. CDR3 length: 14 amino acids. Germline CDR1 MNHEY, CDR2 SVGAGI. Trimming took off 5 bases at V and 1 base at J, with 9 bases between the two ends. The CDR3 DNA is TGTGCCAGCAGTGAGAAGGATTCCTACAATGAGCAGTTCTTC. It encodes CASSEKDSYNEQFF.

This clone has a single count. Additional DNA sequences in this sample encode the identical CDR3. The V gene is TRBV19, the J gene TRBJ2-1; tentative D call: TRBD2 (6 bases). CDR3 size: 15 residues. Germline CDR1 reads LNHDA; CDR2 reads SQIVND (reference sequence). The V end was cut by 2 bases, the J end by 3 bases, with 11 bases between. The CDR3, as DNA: TGTGCCAGTAGTATAAGGAGCGGGTACTACAATGAGCAGTTCTTC. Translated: CASSIRSGYYNEQFF.

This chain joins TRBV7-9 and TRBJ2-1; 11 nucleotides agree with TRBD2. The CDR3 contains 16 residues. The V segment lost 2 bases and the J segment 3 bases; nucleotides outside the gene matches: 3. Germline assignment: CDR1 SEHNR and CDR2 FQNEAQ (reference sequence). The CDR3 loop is CASSLLAGGFYNEQFF. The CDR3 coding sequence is TGTGCCAGCAGCTTACTAGCGGGAGGTTTCTACAATGAGCAGTTCTTC.

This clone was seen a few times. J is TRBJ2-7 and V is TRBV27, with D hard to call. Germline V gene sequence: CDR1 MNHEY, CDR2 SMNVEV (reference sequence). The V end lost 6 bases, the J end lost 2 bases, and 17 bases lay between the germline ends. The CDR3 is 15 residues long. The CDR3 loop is CASSESGGLPYEQYF. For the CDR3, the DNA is TGTGCCAGCAGCGAAAGTGGTGGGCTTCCCTACGAGCAGTACTTC.

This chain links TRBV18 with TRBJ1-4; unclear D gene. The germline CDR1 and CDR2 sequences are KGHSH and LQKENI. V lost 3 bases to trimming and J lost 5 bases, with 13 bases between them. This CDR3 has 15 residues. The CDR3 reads CASSPIGELNEKLFF. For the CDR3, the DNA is TGTGCCAGCTCACCGATCGGAGAGCTAAATGAAAAACTGTTTTTT.

CDR3 in amino acids: CASSPTWSTDTQYF. The CDR3 DNA is TGTGCCAGCAGTCCCACATGGAGCACAGATACGCAGTATTTT. The chain couples TRBV27 to TRBJ2-3; D is uncertain. From germline, CDR1 is MNHEY and CDR2 SMNVEV (reference sequence). This CDR3 region has 14 residues. Trimming removed 5 bases from V and 0 bases from J, with 9 bases in between.

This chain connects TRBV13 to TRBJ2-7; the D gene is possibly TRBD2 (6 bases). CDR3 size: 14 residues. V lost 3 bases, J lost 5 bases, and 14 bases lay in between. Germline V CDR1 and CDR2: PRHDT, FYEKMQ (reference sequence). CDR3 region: CASSFGTSLHEQYF. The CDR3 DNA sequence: TGTGCCAGCAGCTTCGGTACTAGCTTACACGAGCAGTACTTC.

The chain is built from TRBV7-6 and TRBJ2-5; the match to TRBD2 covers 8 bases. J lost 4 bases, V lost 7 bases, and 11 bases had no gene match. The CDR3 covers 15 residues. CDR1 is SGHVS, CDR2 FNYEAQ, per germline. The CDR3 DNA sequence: TGTGCCAGCACCCCCGGACTAGCCCACGTAGAGACCCAGTACTTC. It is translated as CASTPGLAHVETQYF.

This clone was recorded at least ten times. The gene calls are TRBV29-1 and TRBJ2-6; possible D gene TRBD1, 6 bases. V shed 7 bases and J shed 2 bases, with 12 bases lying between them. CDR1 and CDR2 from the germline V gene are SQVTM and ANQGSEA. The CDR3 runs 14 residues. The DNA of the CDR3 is TGCAGCGCCACCACAGGGCCTGGGGCCAACGTCCTGACTTTC. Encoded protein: CSATTGPGANVLTF.

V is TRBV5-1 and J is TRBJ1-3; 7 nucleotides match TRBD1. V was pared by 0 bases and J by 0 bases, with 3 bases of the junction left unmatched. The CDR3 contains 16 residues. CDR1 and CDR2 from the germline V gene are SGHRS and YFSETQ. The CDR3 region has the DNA TGCGCCAGCAGCTTGGCGACAGGGACCTCTGGAAACACCATATATTTT. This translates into CASSLATGTSGNTIYF.

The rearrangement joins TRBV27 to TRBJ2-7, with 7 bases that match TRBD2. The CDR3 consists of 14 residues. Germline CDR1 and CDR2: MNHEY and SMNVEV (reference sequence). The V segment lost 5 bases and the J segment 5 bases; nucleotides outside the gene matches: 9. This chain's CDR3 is CASSPRLASNEQYF. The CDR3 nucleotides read TGTGCCAGCAGTCCAAGACTAGCTTCCAACGAGCAGTACTTC.

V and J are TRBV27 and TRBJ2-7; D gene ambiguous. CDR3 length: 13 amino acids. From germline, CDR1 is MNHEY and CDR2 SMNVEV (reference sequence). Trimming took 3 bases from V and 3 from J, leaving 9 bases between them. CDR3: CASSLWGDYEQYF. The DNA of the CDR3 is TGTGCCAGCAGTTTGTGGGGTGACTACGAGCAGTACTTC.

DNA of the CDR3: TGCGCCAGCAGCCAAGTAGGCGGGAGACGAGATACGCAGTATTTT. Protein sequence: CASSQVGGRRDTQYF. This chain links TRBV4-1 with TRBJ2-3, with 7 positions matching TRBD2. Trimming at V came to 1 base and at J to 5 bases, leaving 6 bases not matched to a gene. CDR3 length: 15 residues. Germline CDR1 MGHRA, CDR2 YSYEKL.

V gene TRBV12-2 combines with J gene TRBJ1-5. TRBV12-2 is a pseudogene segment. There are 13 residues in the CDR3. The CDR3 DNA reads TGTGCAAGTCGCCCTTTTAGCAATCAGCCCCAGCATTTT. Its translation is CASRPFSNQPQHF.

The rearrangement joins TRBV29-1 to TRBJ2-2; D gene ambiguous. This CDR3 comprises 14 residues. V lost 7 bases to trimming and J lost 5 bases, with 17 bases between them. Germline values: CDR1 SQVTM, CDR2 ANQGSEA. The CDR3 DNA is TGCAGCGGTACCTGGCCAGAATATACCGGGGAGCTGTTTTTT. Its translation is CSGTWPEYTGELFF.

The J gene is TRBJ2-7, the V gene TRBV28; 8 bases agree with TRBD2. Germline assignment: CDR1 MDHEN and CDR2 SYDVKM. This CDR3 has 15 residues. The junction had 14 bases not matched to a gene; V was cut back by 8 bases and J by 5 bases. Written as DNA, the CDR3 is TGTGCCAGCGGCCAGACCGGGACTAGTGTCCACGAGCAGTACTTC. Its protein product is CASGQTGTSVHEQYF.

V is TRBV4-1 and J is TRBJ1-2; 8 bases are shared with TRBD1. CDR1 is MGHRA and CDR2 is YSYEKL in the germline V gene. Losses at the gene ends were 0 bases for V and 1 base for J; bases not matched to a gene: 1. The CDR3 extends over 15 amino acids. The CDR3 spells CASSQETGGNYGYTF. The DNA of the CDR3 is TGCGCCAGCAGCCAAGAAACAGGGGGTAACTATGGCTACACCTTC.